This TCR beta chain emerged from a study of blood T cell repertoires in COVID-19. As for the study in general: COVID-19 samples, acute and convalescent, were from the United States, Italy and Spain. Sources were T cells, B-cell-depleted T cells, or PBMCs; the material itself was cDNA or gDNA.

Original data processing: The authors estimated nucleated cell counts from reference gene primer amplification. Sequenced by immunoSEQ multiplex PCR; TCRdb stores in-frame clones only, minus some. From that table come the V and J calls and clone size; the DNA was used to work out D and trimming. The data show 250,000 or so clones, roughly 89% seen once. The CDR3 contains 14 residues. Trimming took off 4 bases at V and 2 bases at J, with 10 bases between the two ends. From germline, CDR1 is SGHDT and CDR2 YYEEEE. The sequence was obtained from a woman aged 25-40 years with active or convalescent COVID-19. The sample comprised peripheral blood. The chain couples TRBV5-6 to TRBJ1-3; tentative D call: TRBD1 (6 bases). This CDR3 reads CASSVNRAGNTIYF. CDR3 bases: TGTGCCAGCAGCGTAAACAGGGCTGGAAACACCATATATTTT.